Listed below are T cell receptor beta chains from one sample, sequenced in a study of vaccination effects on CD4 cells after COVID-19. These TCRs' antigens remain unknown. TCRdb's copy holds only in-frame clones and misses some; the assay was immunoSEQ multiplex PCR. The profile covers tens of thousands of clones, with around 79% appearing a single time and about 2.5% taken by the ten largest. The specimen was CD4+ T cells from PBMCs cultured without peptide, collected after COVID-19 vaccination. These receptors were obtained from a human donor who received a COVID-19 vaccine. CDR3s include the opening cysteine and the closing phenylalanine or tryptophan. The D gene is left open where the match is weak. A clone size is listed for some rows: how often the clone was seen (once, few, many), or a class if it is expanded.

>.|TRBJ2-1|TRBV7-8|.
CASSRDYNEQFF
TGTGCCAGCAGCCGGGACTACAATGAGCAGTTCTTC
>TRBD2|TRBJ2-3|TRBV19|.
CASTPGGGHTDTQYF
TGTGCCAGTACCCCGGGCGGGGGGCACACAGATACGCAGTATTTT
>.|TRBJ1-1|TRBV14|.
CASSQTAGLNTEAFF
TGTGCCAGCAGCCAAACGGCAGGACTTAACACTGAAGCTTTCTTT
>TRBD1|TRBJ1-1|TRBV2|few
CASSTDRAGAFF
TGTGCCAGCAGTACGGACAGGGCGGGAGCTTTCTTT
>.|TRBJ2-2|TRBV7-3|.
CASSLEGYTGELFF
TGTGCCAGCAGCTTAGAGGGGTACACCGGGGAGCTGTTTTTT
>TRBD1|TRBJ2-5|TRBV11-3|once
CASSPGGEVETQYF
TGTGCCAGCAGCCCAGGGGGAGAAGTGGAGACCCAGTACTTC
>.|TRBJ2-3|TRBV18|.
CASSPPSGTDTQYF
TGTGCCAGCTCACCACCGTCTGGCACAGATACGCAGTATTTT
>.|TRBJ1-2|TRBV6-5|few
CASSPRGGWYGYTF
TGTGCCAGCTCCCCGAGAGGGGGATGGTATGGCTACACCTTC
>.|TRBJ2-1|TRBV7-3|.
CASSLRPNEQFF
TGTGCCAGCAGCTTAAGGCCGAATGAGCAGTTCTTC
>TRBD2|TRBJ2-3|TRBV10-3|.
CAISSHEVLAGLDTQYF
TGTGCCATCAGCAGCCATGAGGTACTAGCGGGGTTGGATACGCAGTATTTT
>TRBD1|TRBJ2-6|TRBV30|.
CAWIRGGVAGANVLTF
TGTGCCTGGATCCGAGGGGGCGTAGCTGGGGCCAACGTCCTGACTTTC
>.|TRBJ1-4|TRBV5-1|once
CASSVGHWANEKLFF
TGCGCCAGCAGCGTTGGACACTGGGCTAATGAAAAACTGTTTTTT
>.|TRBJ1-1|TRBV12-5|few
CASGLVGGGHMNTEAFF
TGTGCTAGTGGTTTGGTAGGAGGGGGGCATATGAACACTGAAGCTTTCTTT
>TRBD2|TRBJ2-1|TRBV20-1|.
CSASIRAGLNEQFF
TGCAGTGCTAGTATCCGAGCGGGGCTCAATGAGCAGTTCTTC
>TRBD1|TRBJ1-1|TRBV10-1|.
CASSDFQGQGNTEAFF
TGCGCCAGCAGTGACTTCCAAGGACAGGGGAACACTGAAGCTTTCTTT
>.|TRBJ1-4|TRBV5-1|few
CASSLGAGDEKLFF
TGCGCCAGCAGCTTGGGGGCGGGTGATGAAAAACTGTTTTTT
>TRBD1|TRBJ1-1|TRBV2|.
CASSYRGLNTEAFF
TGTGCCAGCAGTTACAGGGGCCTTAACACTGAAGCTTTCTTT
>TRBD1|TRBJ1-4|TRBV19|.
CASRDRGGGTNEKLFF
TGTGCCAGTAGGGACAGGGGTGGAGGCACTAATGAAAAACTGTTTTTT
>.|TRBJ2-3|TRBV5-4|.
CASSSRSGPDTQYF
TGTGCCAGCAGCTCTAGGTCTGGACCAGATACGCAGTATTTT
>TRBD1|TRBJ2-1|TRBV7-3|.
CASSSQPGGNEQFF
TGTGCCAGCAGCTCTCAGCCAGGGGGCAATGAGCAGTTCTTC
>.|TRBJ2-2|TRBV11-3|.
CASSLTTRAGELFF
TGTGCCAGCAGCTTAACGACTCGCGCCGGGGAGCTGTTTTTT
>.|TRBJ2-5|TRBV4-2|.
CASSQVVGLKVETQYF
TGTGCCAGCAGCCAAGTTGTGGGGCTGAAGGTGGAGACCCAGTACTTC
>.|TRBJ1-2|TRBV29-1|few
CSVGIGGYGYTF
TGCAGCGTTGGTATCGGTGGCTATGGCTACACCTTC